This T cell receptor (beta chain) was sequenced in a study of CD8 T cell repertoires and HIV-1 epitope variants. Study-level information: Each of Twenty-five Gag and Nef epitope peptides stimulated a separate culture. Tested: three Gag epitope families, Nef HW9 and YT9.

General study points: No clonotypes responded to the TAALDMSHF plasma variant; about five recognized KF9, one HW9.

About this clone itself: The target antigen is unknown.

Data came from immunoSEQ multiplex PCR; TCRdb stores just in-frame clones and leaves some out. The sample carries about 5,600 clones, about 70% recorded once. With 5 bases removed from V and 6 bases from J, the gap between germline ends came to 11 bases. The CDR3 is made up of 13 amino acids. CDR1 SNHLY and CDR2 FYNNEI come from the germline V gene. Sequencing was carried out using cultured CD8+ T cells derived from PBMCs. The chain employs TRBV2 and TRBJ2-1; tentatively, D is TRBD1 (6 bases). The receptor was derived from a male donor with HIV. The CDR3 sequence: CASSPDRGNEQFF. The CDR3 nucleotides read TGTGCCAGCAGTCCGGACAGAGGCAATGAGCAGTTCTTC.